The 2 T cell receptor beta chains given below trace back to one sample, sequenced in a study of T-cell reconstitution after alpha-beta-depleted transplantation in children (dated by TCRdb to 2016 to 2017). To prepare the library, PCR was applied. The sample was run on an Illumina HiSeq 2500. To normalize quantification of the TCRbeta repertoire, the TCR libraries were built with molecular barcoding that relied on unique molecular identifiers. The public reads were run again by TCRdb, first through fastp at Q25 and then through MiXCR, and only productive beta chains were kept. All rows with the same CDR3 protein become a single entry with the most common DNA and genes. The sample contains a few hundred thousand distinct CDR3 sequences, 7.5% to 10% of them found a single time. The ten largest make up about 5.4% of the sample. Sequencing was performed on PBMCs from the stem cell graft donor, taken from the stem cell graft. The receptors originated from a human donor who donated a stem cell graft to a child with SCID.

At least ten counts were recorded for this clonotype. The chain combines TRBV5-1 with TRBJ1-4; 7 bases agree with TRBD1. Trimming removed 2 bases from V and 8 bases from J; junction bases left unmatched: 9. The germline gives CDR1 SGHRS, CDR2 YFSETQ. The CDR3 runs 15 residues. CDR3 in DNA: TGCGCCAGCAGCTTCGGGAGACAGGGTAACGAAAAACTGTTTTTT. This translates into CASSFGRQGNEKLFF.

This clonotype was seen at least ten times. The chain is built from TRBV5-1 and TRBJ1-2; D might be TRBD1 (5 bases). The CDR3 is 13 residues long. The germline V and J ends were trimmed by 0 bases and 6 bases, with 9 bases remaining between them. In germline, CDR1 is SGHRS, CDR2 YFSETQ. CDR3 nucleotides: TGCGCCAGCAGCTTGGGAGGGGAGCATGGCTACACCTTC. Protein: CASSLGGEHGYTF.